The clone carrying this TCR beta chain was recorded many times. This sample was taken from a study of T cells in Graves' hyperthyroidism and ophthalmopathy. Across the whole study: The initial diagnosis was the point when peripheral blood was collected, ahead of any treatment.

CDR1 and CDR2 (germline): SEHNR, FQNEAQ (reference sequence). The V end was cut by 2 bases, the J end by 1 base, with 12 bases between. This CDR3 is built from 15 residues. The study enrolled patients aged 18 to 65 with newly diagnosed hyperthyroidism of under 2 months' duration. Every diagnosis used clinical symptoms, serum thyroxine and TRAb, thyroid ultrasound and orbital computed tomography. Fresh peripheral blood, about 9.6 ml, yielded the PBMCs. The source material, RNA transcripts, was used to amplify TCR beta CDR3 regions. First-round RT-PCR with HTBI primers amplified the TCR CDR3 region. TCRdb processed the multiplex PCR reads anew with MiXCR; each CDR3 protein has one entry. The table records fewer than 550,000 distinct CDR3 sequences, about a sixth of them present only once.

The specimen was blood. This chain connects TRBV7-9 to TRBJ2-7; no reliable D call. This clonotype originated in a woman between 18 and 29 years old with Graves' hyperthyroidism. The CDR3 DNA reads as TGTGCCAGCAGCTTAAATGGAAGGGATTCCTACGAGCAGTACTTC. Its protein product is CASSLNGRDSYEQYF.